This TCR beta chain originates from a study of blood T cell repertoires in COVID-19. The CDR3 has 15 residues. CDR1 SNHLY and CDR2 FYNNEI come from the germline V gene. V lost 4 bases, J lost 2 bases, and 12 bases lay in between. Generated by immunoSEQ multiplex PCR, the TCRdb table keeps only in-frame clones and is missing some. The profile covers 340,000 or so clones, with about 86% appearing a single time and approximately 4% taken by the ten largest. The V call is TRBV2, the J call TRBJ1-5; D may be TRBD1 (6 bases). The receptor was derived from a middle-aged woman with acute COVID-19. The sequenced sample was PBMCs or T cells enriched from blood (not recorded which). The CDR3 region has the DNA TGTGCCAGCAGTGTATCGAGGACAGGCAATCAGCCCCAGCATTTT. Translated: CASSVSRTGNQPQHF.